This T cell receptor beta chain emerged from a study of cytomegalovirus exposure and HLA in healthy donors. Use of 60 Vbeta and 13 Jbeta primers characterized the PCR. This table comes from immunoSEQ multiplex PCR, and its TCRdb copy is limited to in-frame clones, with some not included. Its listing shows roughly 190,000 clones. Germline values: CDR1 SGHRS, CDR2 YFSETQ. The CDR3 totals 12 residues. After removal of 4 bases from V and 4 bases from J, the junction contained 1 base not matched to a gene. This chain uses TRBV5-1 with TRBJ1-2; 7 bases line up with TRBD1. The origin of this receptor is a young woman in good health and CMV-seropositive. The specimen was PBMCs. Written as DNA, the CDR3 is TGCGCCAGCAGCGGGACAGTCTATGGCTACACCTTC. Translating gives CASSGTVYGYTF. Complete variable domain (other parts from reference TRBV5-1 and TRBJ1-2): KAGVTQTPRYLIKTRGQQVTLSCSPISGHRSVSWYQQTPGQGLQFLFEYFSETQRNKGNFPGRFSGRQFSNSRSEMNVSTLELGDSALYLCASSGTVYGYTFGSGTRLTVV.